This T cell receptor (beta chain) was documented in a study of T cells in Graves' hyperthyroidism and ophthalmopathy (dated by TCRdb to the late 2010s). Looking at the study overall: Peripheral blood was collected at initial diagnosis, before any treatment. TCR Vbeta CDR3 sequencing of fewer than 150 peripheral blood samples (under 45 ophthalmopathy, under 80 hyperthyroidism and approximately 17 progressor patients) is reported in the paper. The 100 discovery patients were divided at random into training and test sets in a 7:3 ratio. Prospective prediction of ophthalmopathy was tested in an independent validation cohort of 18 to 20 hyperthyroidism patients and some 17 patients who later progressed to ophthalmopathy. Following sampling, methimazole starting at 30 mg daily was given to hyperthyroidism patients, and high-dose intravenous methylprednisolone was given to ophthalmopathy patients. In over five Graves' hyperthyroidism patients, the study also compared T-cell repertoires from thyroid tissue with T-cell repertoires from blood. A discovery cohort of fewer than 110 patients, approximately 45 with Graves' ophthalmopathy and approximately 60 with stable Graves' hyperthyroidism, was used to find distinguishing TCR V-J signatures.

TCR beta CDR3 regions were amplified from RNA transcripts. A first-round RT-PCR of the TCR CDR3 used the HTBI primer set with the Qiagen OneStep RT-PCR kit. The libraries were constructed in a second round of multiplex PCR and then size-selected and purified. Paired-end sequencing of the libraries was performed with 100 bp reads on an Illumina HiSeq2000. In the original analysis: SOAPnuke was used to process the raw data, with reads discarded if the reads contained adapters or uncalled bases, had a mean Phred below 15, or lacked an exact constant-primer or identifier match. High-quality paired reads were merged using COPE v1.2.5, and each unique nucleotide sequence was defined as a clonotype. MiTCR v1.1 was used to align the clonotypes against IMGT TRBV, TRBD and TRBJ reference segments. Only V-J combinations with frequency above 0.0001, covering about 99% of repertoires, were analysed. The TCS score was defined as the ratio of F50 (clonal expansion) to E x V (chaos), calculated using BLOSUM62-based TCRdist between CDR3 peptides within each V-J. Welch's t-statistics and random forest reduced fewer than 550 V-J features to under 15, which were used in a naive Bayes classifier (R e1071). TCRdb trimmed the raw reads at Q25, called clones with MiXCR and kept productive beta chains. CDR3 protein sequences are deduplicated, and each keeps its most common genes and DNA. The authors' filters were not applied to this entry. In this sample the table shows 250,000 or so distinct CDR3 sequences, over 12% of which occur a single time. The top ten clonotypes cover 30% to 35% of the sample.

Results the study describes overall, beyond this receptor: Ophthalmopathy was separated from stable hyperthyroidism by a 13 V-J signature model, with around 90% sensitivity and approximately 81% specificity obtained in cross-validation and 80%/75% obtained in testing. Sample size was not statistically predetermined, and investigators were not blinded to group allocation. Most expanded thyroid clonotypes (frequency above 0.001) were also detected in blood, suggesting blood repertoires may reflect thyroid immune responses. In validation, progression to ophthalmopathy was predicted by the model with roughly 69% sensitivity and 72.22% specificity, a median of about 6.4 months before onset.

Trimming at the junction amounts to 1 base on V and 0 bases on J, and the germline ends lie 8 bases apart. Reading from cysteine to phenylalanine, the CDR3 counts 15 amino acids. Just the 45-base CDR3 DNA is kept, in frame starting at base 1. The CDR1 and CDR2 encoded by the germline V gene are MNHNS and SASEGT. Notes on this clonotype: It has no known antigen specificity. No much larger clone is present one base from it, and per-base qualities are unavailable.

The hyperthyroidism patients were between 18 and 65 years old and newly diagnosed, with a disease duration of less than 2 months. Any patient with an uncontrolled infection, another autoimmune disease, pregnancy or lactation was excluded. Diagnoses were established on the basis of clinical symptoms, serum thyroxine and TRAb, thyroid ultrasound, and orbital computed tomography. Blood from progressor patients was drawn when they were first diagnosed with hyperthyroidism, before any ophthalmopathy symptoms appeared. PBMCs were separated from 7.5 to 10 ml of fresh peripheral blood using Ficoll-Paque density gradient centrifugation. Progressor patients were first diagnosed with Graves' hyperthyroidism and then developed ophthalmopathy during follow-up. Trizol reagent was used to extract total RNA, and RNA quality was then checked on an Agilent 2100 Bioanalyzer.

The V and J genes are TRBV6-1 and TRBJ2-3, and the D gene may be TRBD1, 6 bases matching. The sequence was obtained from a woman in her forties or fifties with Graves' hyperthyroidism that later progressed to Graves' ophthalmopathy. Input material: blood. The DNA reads TGTGCCAGCAGTGAAGGGCAGGGGAGCACAGATACGCAGTATTTT. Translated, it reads CASSEGQGSTDTQYF.